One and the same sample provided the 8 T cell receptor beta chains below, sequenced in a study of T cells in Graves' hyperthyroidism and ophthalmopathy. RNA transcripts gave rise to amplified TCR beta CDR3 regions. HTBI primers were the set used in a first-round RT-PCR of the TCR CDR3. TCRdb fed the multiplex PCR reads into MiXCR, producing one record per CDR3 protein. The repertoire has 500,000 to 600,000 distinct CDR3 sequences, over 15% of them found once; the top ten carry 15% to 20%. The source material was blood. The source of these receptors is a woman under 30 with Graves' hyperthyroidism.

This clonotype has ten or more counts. The CDR3 nucleotides are TGTGCCAGCAGTGAATTAGGGGAGGATGAAAAACTGTTTTTT. It yields the protein CASSELGEDEKLFF. The chain links TRBV2 to TRBJ1-4, with D possibly TRBD1 on 5 matching bases. The germline V gene has CDR1 SNHLY and CDR2 FYNNEI. Deletions cut 2 bases from V and 6 bases from J, with 10 bases between. The length of the CDR3 is 14 residues.

Written as DNA, the CDR3 is TGCGCCAGCAGCCAAGATCCACGGGGAAACACCATATATTTT. Amino acids: CASSQDPRGNTIYF. The chain carries TRBV4-1 and TRBJ1-3; no clear D gene. This CDR3 has 14 residues. CDR1 MGHRA and CDR2 YSYEKL come from the germline V gene. Between the trimmed V and J ends, which lost 0 bases and 4 bases, there was a span of 7 bases.

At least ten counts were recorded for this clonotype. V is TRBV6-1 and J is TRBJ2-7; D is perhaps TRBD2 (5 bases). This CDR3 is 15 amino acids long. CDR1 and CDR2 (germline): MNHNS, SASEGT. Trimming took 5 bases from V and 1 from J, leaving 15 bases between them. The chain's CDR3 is CASSYTRGLSYEQYF. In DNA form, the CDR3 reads TGTGCCAGCAGTTACACCCGAGGGTTGTCCTACGAGCAGTACTTC.

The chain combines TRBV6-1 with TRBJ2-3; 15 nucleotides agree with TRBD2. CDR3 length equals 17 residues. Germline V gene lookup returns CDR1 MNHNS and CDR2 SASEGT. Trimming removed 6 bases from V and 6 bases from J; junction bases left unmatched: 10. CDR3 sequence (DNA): TGTGCCAGCAGGGATGGACTAGCGGGAGGGCCAGGTGATACGCAGTATTTT. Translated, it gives CASRDGLAGGPGDTQYF.

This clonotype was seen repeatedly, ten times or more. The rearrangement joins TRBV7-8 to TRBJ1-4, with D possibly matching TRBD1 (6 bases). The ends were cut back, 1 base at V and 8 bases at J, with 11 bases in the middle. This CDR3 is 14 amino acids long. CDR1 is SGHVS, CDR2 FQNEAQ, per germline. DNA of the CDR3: TGTGCCAGCAGCTTAGAGGTTGGACAGGAAAAACTGTTTTTT. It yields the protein CASSLEVGQEKLFF.

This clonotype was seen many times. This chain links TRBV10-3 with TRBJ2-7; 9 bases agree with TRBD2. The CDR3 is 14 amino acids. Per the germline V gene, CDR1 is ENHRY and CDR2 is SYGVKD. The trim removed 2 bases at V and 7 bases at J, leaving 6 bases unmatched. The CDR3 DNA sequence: TGTGCCATCAGTGAGGGAGCGGGAGGATGGGAGCAGTACTTC. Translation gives CAISEGAGGWEQYF.

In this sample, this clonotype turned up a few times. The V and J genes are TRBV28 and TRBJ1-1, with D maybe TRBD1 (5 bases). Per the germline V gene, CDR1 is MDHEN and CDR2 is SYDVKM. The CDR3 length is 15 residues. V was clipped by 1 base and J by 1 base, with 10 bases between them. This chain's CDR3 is CASSLYGGWNTEAFF. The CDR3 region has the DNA TGTGCCAGCAGTTTATATGGGGGATGGAACACTGAAGCTTTCTTT.

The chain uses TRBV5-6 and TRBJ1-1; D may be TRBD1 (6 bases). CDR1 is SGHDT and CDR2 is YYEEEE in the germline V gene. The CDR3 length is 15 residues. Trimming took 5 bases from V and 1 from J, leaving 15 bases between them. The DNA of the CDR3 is TGTGCCAGCAGACTAACCGACAGGCCGAACACTGAAGCTTTCTTT. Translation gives CASRLTDRPNTEAFF. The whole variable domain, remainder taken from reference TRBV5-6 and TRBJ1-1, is DAGVTQSPTHLIKTRGQQVTLRCSPKSGHDTVSWYQQALGQGPQFIFQYYEEEERQRGNFPDRFSGHQFPNYSSELNVNALLLGDSALYLCASRLTDRPNTEAFFGQGTRLTVV.